The subject of this entry is one TCR beta chain. The antigen is not known. TCRdb called the reads again in MiXCR, with one record for every CDR3 protein. This table has some 800,000 distinct CDR3 sequences, under 35% appearing once. This entry is derived from a study of T cell repertoires in cytomegalovirus infection. Background on the study: Recently identified HLA-C-restricted CMV epitopes and well-studied HLA-B-restricted CMV epitopes were used by the study. The public TCR beta signatures pointed to both CMV infection and matching HLA type. Study outcomes and limitations: Of the TCR beta families, the public ones yielded a cumulative frequency that identified carriers of CMV plus the relevant HLA.

Germline assignment: CDR1 LNHDA and CDR2 SQIVND (reference sequence). CDR3 length equals 15 residues. Trimming took 0 bases from V and 9 from J, leaving 15 bases between them. The chain joins TRBV19 to TRBJ2-1; D is perhaps TRBD2 (7 bases). The material sequenced was cultured CD8+ T cells from PBMCs, taken from culture after CMV antigen stimulation. This TCR was recovered from a human donor in good health (CMV status not recorded). Some clones in this sample may be carry-over from other donors' samples. In DNA form, the CDR3 reads TGTGCCAGTAGTATAGAGGGAGGGGGTAATACTGAGCAGTTCTTC. Protein product: CASSIEGGGNTEQFF.